What follows describes a single TCR beta chain. As yet, its antigen is unknown. This specimen comes from a study of cytomegalovirus exposure and HLA in healthy donors. Whole-study results and caveats: Among TCR sequences, most were rare, though some public TCRs appeared in many donors. By HLA locus, TCR association rates varied in a later analysis, with DRB1 showing the most and HLA-C the fewest. What TCR beta sequences reportedly achieved was accurate prediction of HLA-A and HLA-B alleles in most subjects.

Both 60 Vbeta primers and 13 Jbeta primers went into the PCR. The repertoire was sequenced with immunoSEQ multiplex PCR; TCRdb's copy has only in-frame clones and lacks some. The top ten hold approximately 2.1% of the sample, which has about 200,000 clones, around 85% seen once. The V gene lost 6 bases and the J gene lost 0 bases, with 11 bases spanning the gap. The germline V gene encodes CDR1 MNHEY and CDR2 SVGAGI. The CDR3 is 14 amino acids. The sequencing input was PBMCs. The genes are TRBV6-5 and TRBJ1-2, with a possible D match to TRBD1 (5 bases). The clonotype comes from a woman aged 45-65 years in good health and CMV-seronegative. CDR3: CASRGAASNYGYTF. CDR3 DNA sequence: TGTGCCAGCAGAGGGGCCGCATCTAACTATGGCTACACCTTC.